Following are 30 T cell receptor beta chains from one sample sequenced in a study of metastatic and nonmetastatic thyroid tumors. No treatment had been given to any patient before thyroid surgery. TCRdb called clones again from the PCR reads with MiXCR. The repertoire holds around 38,000 clones, roughly a quarter seen once, with around 10% in the top ten. The source material was blood. Receptors originate from a female donor with papillary thyroid cancer or a benign thyroid nodule (not recorded which). Some clones in this sample may be carry-over from other donors' samples.

V and J are TRBV27 and TRBJ2-7; 14 bases are shared with TRBD2. The CDR3 is 16 amino acids. Unmatched junction bases numbered 7, after V lost 4 bases and J lost 5 bases. In germline, CDR1 is MNHEY, CDR2 SMNVEV (reference sequence). Here the CDR3 reads CASSSRGLAGVDEQYF. CDR3 bases: TGTGCCAGCAGTTCACGGGGACTAGCGGGAGTGGACGAGCAGTACTTC.

This clone was seen at least ten times. The chain couples TRBV10-3 to TRBJ2-2; D remains unclear. The CDR3 consists of 12 residues. Germline assignment: CDR1 ENHRY and CDR2 SYGVKD. Trimming took off 3 bases at V and 5 bases at J, with 4 bases between the two ends. DNA for the CDR3: TGTGCCATCAGTGACCGGACCGGGGAGCTGTTTTTT. This codes for CAISDRTGELFF.

This clone was detected many times. V is TRBV9 and J is TRBJ1-1; D is ambiguous. Germline V gene lookup returns CDR1 SGDLS and CDR2 YYNGEE. This CDR3 region has 13 residues. Trimming pared 0 bases from V and 8 bases from J, leaving 11 bases between. The CDR3 nucleotides are TGTGCCAGCAGCGTAGGTCCGGTGGAGGAAGCTTTCTTT. It yields the protein CASSVGPVEEAFF.

This clone was seen only a few times. The V gene is TRBV15, the J gene TRBJ1-4; D possibly corresponds to TRBD1 (5 bases). The ends were cut back, 9 bases at V and 10 bases at J, with 15 bases in the middle. The V gene's germline CDR1 is LNHNV and CDR2 YYDKDF (reference sequence). The CDR3 length is 12 residues. The CDR3 region has the DNA TGTGCCACGGGACCCCTTGGAGGAAAACTGTTTTTT. It translates to CATGPLGGKLFF.

The chain couples TRBV11-2 to TRBJ1-6; D call uncertain. The germline V gene has CDR1 SGHAT and CDR2 FQNNGV. The CDR3 covers 16 residues. The ends were cut back, 5 bases at V and 3 bases at J, with 14 bases in the middle. Written as DNA, the CDR3 is TGTGCCAGCAGCCCTGAGGTACTCTACTATAATTCACCCCTCCACTTT. This codes for CASSPEVLYYNSPLHF. Supplemented by reference TRBV11-2 and TRBJ1-6, the full variable domain reads EAGVAQSPRYKIIEKRQSVAFWCNPISGHATLYWYQQILGQGPKLLIQFQNNGVVDDSQLPKDRFSAERLKGVDSTLKIQPAKLEDSAVYLCASSPEVLYYNSPLHFGNGTRLTVT.

The chain joins TRBV20-1 to TRBJ1-2; 8 bases fit TRBD1. V gave up 2 bases and J gave up 8 bases; unmatched junction bases: 10. This CDR3 comprises 14 residues. Germline V gene sequence: CDR1 DFQATT, CDR2 SNEGSKA (reference sequence). CDR3 amino acids: CSARPPDRGDGYTF. The CDR3 coding sequence is TGCAGTGCTAGACCCCCCGACAGGGGCGACGGCTACACCTTC.

The chain combines TRBV2 with TRBJ2-5, with TRBD1 as a possible D gene (5 bases). The CDR3 runs 14 residues. Deletions cut 6 bases from V and 5 bases from J, with 16 bases between. Germline V gives CDR1 SNHLY, CDR2 FYNNEI. The CDR3 bases are TGTGCCAGCAGGGACCCTTTGGGGCAGGAGACCCAGTACTTC. It is translated as CASRDPLGQETQYF.

Comments on this clone: This sample also contains other DNA sequences that code for the same CDR3. The rearrangement joins TRBV9 to TRBJ1-1, with TRBD1 matching 9 bases. The CDR3 contains 16 residues. V gave up 4 bases and J gave up 11 bases; unmatched junction bases: 18. Germline loops: CDR1 SGDLS, CDR2 YYNGEE. The CDR3 here is CASSRYGTGYSAGAFF. The CDR3 bases are TGTGCCAGCAGCAGATACGGGACAGGGTATTCAGCCGGCGCTTTCTTT.

This clone has at least ten counts. The J gene is TRBJ2-3, the V gene TRBV6-5; TRBD2 matches 7 bases. Losses at the gene ends were 2 bases for V and 0 bases for J; bases not matched to a gene: 2. The CDR3 runs 15 residues. Germline V CDR1 and CDR2: MNHEY, SVGAGI. The CDR3 bases are TGTGCCAGCAGTTACGGGGGGGTGAGCACAGATACGCAGTATTTT. It codes for CASSYGGVSTDTQYF.

This clone was observed a few times. This chain joins TRBV6-2 or TRBV6-3 and TRBJ2-7, with no clear D. Between the trimmed V and J ends, which lost 7 bases and 10 bases, there was a span of 20 bases. The CDR3 is 13 amino acids. Germline CDR1 and CDR2: MNHEY and SVGEGT. In DNA form, the CDR3 reads TGTGCCAGCAACGCCCCTGTCTACGGATCTCAGTACTTC. Translated, it gives CASNAPVYGSQYF.

Ten or more counts support this clone. The chain joins TRBV9 to TRBJ2-2; possible D gene TRBD1, 6 bases. CDR3 length: 16 amino acids. Germline lookup yields CDR1 SGDLS and CDR2 YYNGEE. Between the trimmed V and J ends, which lost 4 bases and 5 bases, there was a span of 18 bases. The CDR3 sequence: CASSKTVGTPTGELFF. As DNA, the CDR3 is TGTGCCAGCAGCAAGACCGTCGGGACACCTACCGGGGAGCTGTTTTTT. The variable domain in full, with the rest retrieved from reference TRBV9 and TRBJ2-2, is DSGVTQTPKHLITATGQRVTLRCSPRSGDLSVYWYQQSLDQGLQFLIQYYNGEERAKGNILERFSAQQFPDLHSELNLSSLELGDSALYFCASSKTVGTPTGELFFGEGSRLTVL.

This clone occurred many times. V is TRBV5-1 and J is TRBJ2-1; no definite D call. The V and J ends lost 3 bases and 0 bases respectively, with 10 bases between them. The CDR3 is 15 residues long. Per the germline V gene, CDR1 is SGHRS and CDR2 is YFSETQ. CDR3 nucleotides: TGCGCCAGCAGCTCAGGAGCTTCCTCCTACAATGAGCAGTTCTTC. It specifies CASSSGASSYNEQFF.

The V call is TRBV4-3, the J call TRBJ1-1; possibly TRBD1 for D (6 bases). CDR1 is LGHNA, CDR2 YSLEER, per germline. The CDR3 extends over 14 amino acids. V gave up 0 bases and J gave up 5 bases, with 10 bases separating them. The CDR3 reads CASSQDGQFTEAFF. In nucleotides, the CDR3 is TGCGCCAGCAGCCAAGATGGACAGTTTACTGAAGCTTTCTTT.

On this clone: This may be a read error, as it is one base from a much larger clone. The chain recombines TRBV4-2 with TRBJ2-3, with 10 positions matching TRBD2. Germline assignment: CDR1 LGHNA and CDR2 YNFKEQ. This CDR3 contains 14 residues. The CDR3 DNA reads TGTGCCAGCCAAGCGGGAGGGCACACAGATACGGAGTATTTT. Encoded protein: CASQAGGHTDTEYF.

This clone has just a few counts. The chain uses TRBV6-1 and TRBJ1-5; tentative D call: TRBD1 (5 bases). This CDR3 is 17 amino acids long. V dropped 3 bases and J dropped 7 bases, with 22 bases sitting between them. Germline V gives CDR1 MNHNS, CDR2 SASEGT. CDR3 coding DNA: TGTGCCAGCAGTGACCAGGCTGGGACCCCCATTGGACAGCCCCAGCATTTT. The encoded protein is CASSDQAGTPIGQPQHF.

This clone was observed many times. V and J are TRBV5-1 and TRBJ2-3; D may be TRBD1 (6 bases). Germline-derived CDR1 and CDR2 are SGHRS and YFSETQ. V lost 2 bases and J lost 2, with 9 bases in between. The CDR3 loop spans 14 amino acids. The CDR3 region has the DNA TGCGCCAGCAGCTTCCCAGGGGCCACAGATACGCAGTATTTT. Its translation is CASSFPGATDTQYF.

The rearrangement links TRBV7-6 to TRBJ2-7; TRBD1 agrees at 8 bases. V lost 6 bases to trimming and J lost 0 bases; unmatched junction nucleotides: 7. The CDR3 runs to 15 residues. The germline V gene encodes CDR1 SGHVS and CDR2 FNYEAQ. CDR3 DNA sequence: TGTGCCAGCAGTAGGGGACAGGACTACTCCTACGAGCAGTACTTC. It translates to CASSRGQDYSYEQYF.

The rearrangement uses TRBV5-1 and TRBJ2-2, with D tentatively TRBD1 (5 bases). Germline V gene data show CDR1 as SGHRS and CDR2 as YFSETQ. The CDR3 runs 13 residues. Trimming took 0 bases from V and 6 from J, leaving 6 bases between them. In nucleotides, the CDR3 is TGCGCCAGCAGCTTGGAAGGGGCCGGGGAGCTGTTTTTT. Translating it yields CASSLEGAGELFF.

V usage is TRBV20-1 and J usage is TRBJ2-4; 9 bases match TRBD2. In germline, CDR1 is DFQATT, CDR2 SNEGSKA (reference sequence). J lost 8 bases, V lost 0 bases, and 14 bases had no gene match. The CDR3 loop spans 17 amino acids. This chain's CDR3 is CSARDSWGSGRSDIQYF. CDR3 sequence (DNA): TGCAGTGCTAGAGATAGCTGGGGTAGCGGGAGATCGGACATTCAGTACTTC.

Concerning this clone: This specimen includes other DNA sequences encoding the same CDR3. The V gene is TRBV20-1, the J gene TRBJ2-3; 9 positions match TRBD1. The junction had 16 bases not matched to a gene; V was cut back by 1 base and J by 2 bases. CDR3 length equals 19 residues. Germline V gene data show CDR1 as DFQATT and CDR2 as SNEGSKA (reference sequence). The CDR3 loop reads CSARGGTGTMIPVTDTQYF. CDR3 bases: TGCAGTGCTAGAGGTGGGACAGGGACGATGATACCGGTCACAGATACGCAGTATTTT.

The rearrangement links TRBV5-1 to TRBJ2-3; D gene ambiguous. The CDR3 loop spans 14 amino acids. Deletions cut 5 bases from V and 2 bases from J, with 12 bases between. Looked up from germline, CDR1 is SGHRS and CDR2 is YFSETQ. CDR3 nucleotide sequence: TGCGCCAGCAGGCGAATTGGACCCACAGATACGCAGTATTTT. Protein product: CASRRIGPTDTQYF.

This rearrangement joins TRBV3-1 to TRBJ2-6, with D unresolved. The V end lost 0 bases, the J end lost 3 bases, and 9 bases lay between the germline ends. Germline V lookup: CDR1 LGHDT, CDR2 YNNKEL (reference sequence). There are 16 residues in the CDR3. CDR3 nucleotide sequence: TGTGCCAGCAGCCAAGAAGGTTGGAATGGGGCCAACGTCCTGACTTTC. Protein product: CASSQEGWNGANVLTF.

This clone was seen a few times. The rearrangement links TRBV30 to TRBJ2-7; 10 bases map to TRBD2. J was trimmed by 6 bases and V by 5 bases; bases with no gene match: 10. This CDR3 spans 14 amino acids. Germline CDR1 and CDR2: GTSNPN and SVGIG (reference sequence). Here the CDR3 DNA reads TGTGCCTGGGCCCCAGGAGCGGGAGGGTTCGAGCAGTACTTC. As protein: CAWAPGAGGFEQYF.

This clone came up many times. This chain's CDR3 is CASSTPLTDSGNTIYF. The CDR3 bases are TGTGCCAGCAGCACCCCGCTAACTGACTCTGGAAACACCATATATTTT. This sequence joins TRBV28 and TRBJ1-3; no reliable D call. V was cut by 6 bases and J by 0 bases, with 15 bases left in between. CDR1 is MDHEN, CDR2 SYDVKM, per germline. The length of the CDR3 is 16 residues.

This clone was observed at least ten times. This sample includes further DNA sequences coding for the same CDR3. The chain uses TRBV28 and TRBJ1-5; D gene ambiguous. The CDR3 has 13 amino acids. Germline V gives CDR1 MDHEN, CDR2 SYDVKM. Deletions cut 6 bases from V and 4 bases from J, with 10 bases between. The DNA for the CDR3 is TGTGCCAGCAGGACCGGCGGTAATCAGCCCCAGCATTTT. The encoded protein is CASRTGGNQPQHF. Supplemented by reference TRBV28 and TRBJ1-5, the full variable domain reads DVKVTQSSRYLVKRTGEKVFLECVQDMDHENMFWYRQDPGLGLRLIYFSYDVKMKEKGDIPEGYSVSREKKERFSLILESASTNQTSMYLCASRTGGNQPQHFGDGTRLSIL.

This clone was detected once. The junction shows a germline mismatch at one end, possibly a read error. The chain uses TRBV11-2 and TRBJ2-6, with D uncertain. CDR1 and CDR2 from the germline V gene are SGHAT and FQNNGV. This CDR3 comprises 14 residues. CDR3 in amino acids: CVSSSPMVAPVLTF. CDR3 in DNA: TGTGTCAGCAGCTCCCCGATGGTTGCCCCCGTCCTGACTTTC.

This clone was detected ten times or more. V usage is TRBV12-3 or TRBV12-4 and J usage is TRBJ2-2; D remains ambiguous. The CDR3 is made up of 12 amino acids. The V end lost 8 bases, the J end lost 7 bases, and 11 bases lay between the germline ends. The CDR3 DNA sequence: TGTGCCAGCGGTCGGGTCAACGGGGAGCTGTTTTTT. Its protein product is CASGRVNGELFF.

This clone was seen only a few times. One end of the junction fails to match germline, which may point to a read error. The chain employs TRBV6-1 and TRBJ1-1; D is possibly TRBD1 (6 bases). This CDR3 has 11 residues. The germline V gene encodes CDR1 MNHNS and CDR2 SASEGT. The CDR3 loop reads CAITGRTEAFF. The CDR3 nucleotides are TGTGCCATTACAGGGCGCACTGAGGCTTTCTTT.

A few counts support this clone. The chain couples TRBV5-1 to TRBJ2-5, with D uncertain. The CDR3 extends over 16 amino acids. Germline V gene sequence: CDR1 SGHRS, CDR2 YFSETQ. The V gene lost 0 bases and the J gene lost 3 bases, with 15 bases spanning the gap. CDR3 protein: CASSLAASVAKETQYF. As DNA, the CDR3 is TGCGCCAGCAGCTTGGCCGCATCGGTGGCGAAAGAGACCCAGTACTTC.

This clone was counted a few times. The chain combines TRBV30 with TRBJ1-5; D is ambiguous. The CDR3 is 13 amino acids. Germline CDR1 reads GTSNPN; CDR2 reads SVGIG (reference sequence). Trimming left V 1 base short and J 0 bases short, with 4 bases between. The CDR3 reads CAWSADSNQPQHF. CDR3 DNA sequence: TGTGCCTGGAGTGCGGATAGCAATCAGCCCCAGCATTTT.